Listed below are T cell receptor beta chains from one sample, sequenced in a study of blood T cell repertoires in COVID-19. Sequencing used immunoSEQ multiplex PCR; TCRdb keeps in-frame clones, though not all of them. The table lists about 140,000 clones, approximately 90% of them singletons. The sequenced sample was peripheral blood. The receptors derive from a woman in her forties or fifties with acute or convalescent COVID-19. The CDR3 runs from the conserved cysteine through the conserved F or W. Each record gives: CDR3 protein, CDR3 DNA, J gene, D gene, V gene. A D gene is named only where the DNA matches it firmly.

CDR3aa: CASSQDWSGFSYEQYF
CDR3nt: TGTGCCAGCAGCCAAGATTGGAGCGGGTTCTCCTACGAGCAGTACTTC
j_gene: TRBJ2-7
d_gene: .
v_gene: TRBV3-1/TRBV3-2

CDR3aa: CASFTRRLKNEQFF
CDR3nt: TGTGCCAGCTTTACTAGACGGTTGAAAAATGAGCAGTTCTTC
j_gene: TRBJ2-1
d_gene: .
v_gene: TRBV6-5

CDR3aa: CASSPRGAGTDTQYF
CDR3nt: TGTGCCAGCAGCCCCCGGGGGGCGGGCACAGATACGCAGTATTTT
j_gene: TRBJ2-3
d_gene: .
v_gene: TRBV7-3

CDR3aa: CASSIRDRGVWGQPQHF
CDR3nt: TGTGCCAGTAGTATACGGGACAGGGGAGTTTGGGGTCAGCCCCAGCATTTT
j_gene: TRBJ1-5
d_gene: TRBD1
v_gene: TRBV19

CDR3aa: CASTALMAAYNEQFF
CDR3nt: TGTGCCAGCACCGCCTTGATGGCGGCTTACAATGAGCAGTTCTTC
j_gene: TRBJ2-1
d_gene: .
v_gene: TRBV6-5

CDR3aa: CASSQDSQAGYGYTF
CDR3nt: TGTGCCAGCAGCCAAGATTCCCAGGCCGGCTATGGCTACACCTTC
j_gene: TRBJ1-2
d_gene: .
v_gene: TRBV3-1/TRBV3-2

CDR3aa: CASSPWGTLETQYF
CDR3nt: TGTGCCAGCAGCCCATGGGGGACATTGGAGACCCAGTACTTC
j_gene: TRBJ2-5
d_gene: .
v_gene: TRBV7-2

CDR3aa: CASSEGTGRRGEQYF
CDR3nt: TGTGCCAGCAGTGAAGGAACAGGGAGAAGGGGCGAGCAGTACTTC
j_gene: TRBJ2-7
d_gene: .
v_gene: TRBV25-1

CDR3aa: CASSQYPSQPQHF
CDR3nt: TGCGCCAGCAGCCAGTACCCTAGTCAGCCCCAGCATTTT
j_gene: TRBJ1-5
d_gene: .
v_gene: TRBV4-1

CDR3aa: CASSLVLGDRRTGELFF
CDR3nt: TGTGCCAGCAGCTTGGTTTTGGGGGACAGACGTACCGGGGAGCTGTTTTTT
j_gene: TRBJ2-2
d_gene: TRBD1
v_gene: TRBV5-8

CDR3aa: CASSRATGIKAEAFF
CDR3nt: TGTGCCAGCAGTAGGGCGACAGGGATTAAGGCTGAAGCTTTCTTT
j_gene: TRBJ1-1
d_gene: TRBD1
v_gene: TRBV6-5

CDR3aa: CAISESAGGQETQYF
CDR3nt: TGTGCCATCAGTGAGTCCGCGGGGGGACAAGAGACCCAGTACTTC
j_gene: TRBJ2-5
d_gene: TRBD2
v_gene: TRBV10-3

CDR3aa: CASSDTGGSDEQYF
CDR3nt: TGCGCCAGCAGCGACACAGGGGGCTCGGACGAGCAGTACTTC
j_gene: TRBJ2-7
d_gene: TRBD1
v_gene: TRBV5-1